Listed here are 22 T cell receptor beta chains from one sample, sequenced in a study of T cells after yellow fever vaccination. MiXCR, run by TCRdb on the 5' RACE reads, gives a single entry per CDR3 protein. Among a few hundred thousand distinct CDR3 sequences listed, 6.9% were seen once. The sample here was CD4+ T cells sorted from PBMCs, taken 15 days after the yellow fever booster vaccination. The receptors come from a man in his thirties or forties who received the YFV17D yellow fever vaccine.

This clonotype has at least ten counts. J is TRBJ2-5 and V is TRBV7-2; D is unclear. Germline V lookup: CDR1 SGHTA, CDR2 FQGNSA. This CDR3 is 12 amino acids long. Trimming removed 2 bases at V and 12 bases at J, with 13 bases between. The CDR3 nucleotides read TGTGCCAGCAGCTTACCCCTAGGGATCGAGTACTTC. This encodes CASSLPLGIEYF.

This clonotype was seen at least ten times. The chain combines TRBV4-3 with TRBJ2-5; the D is unclear. Germline V gene lookup returns CDR1 LGHNA and CDR2 YSLEER. Between the trimmed V and J ends, which lost 4 bases and 9 bases, there was a span of 18 bases. The CDR3 runs to 14 residues. The DNA of the CDR3 is TGCGCCAGCAGCCTCGGGCCGAAAGCCGAGCCCCAGTACTTC. As protein: CASSLGPKAEPQYF.

This clonotype was observed a handful of times. The CDR3 sequence: CASSLGLASVSYEQYF. The CDR3 DNA reads as TGCGCCAGCAGCTTGGGTTTGGCTAGCGTCTCCTACGAGCAGTACTTC. The chain carries TRBV5-1 and TRBJ2-7, with D possibly TRBD2 on 6 matching bases. From germline, CDR1 is SGHRS and CDR2 YFSETQ. The ends were cut back, 0 bases at V and 0 bases at J, with 13 bases in the middle. This CDR3 spans 16 amino acids.

The table lists this clonotype with a few counts. V is TRBV7-2 and J is TRBJ2-3; 7 bases are a match to TRBD2. The CDR3 consists of 12 residues. Germline V gene lookup returns CDR1 SGHTA and CDR2 FQGNSA. V dropped 4 bases and J dropped 8; count of bases not matched to a gene: 3. The CDR3 sequence: CASSSPSGTQYF. CDR3 coding DNA: TGTGCCAGCAGCTCTCCTAGCGGTACGCAGTATTTT. The full variable domain, its missing parts supplied by reference TRBV7-2 and TRBJ2-3, is GAGVSQSPSNKVTEKGKDVELRCDPISGHTALYWYRQSLGQGLEFLIYFQGNSAPDKSGLPSDRFSAERTGGSVSTLTIQRTQQEDSAVYLCASSSPSGTQYFGPGTRLTVL.

On this clonotype: This may be a read error: a much more frequent sequence differs by one nucleotide. This chain joins TRBV12-3 or TRBV12-4 and TRBJ2-2, with D unresolved. The CDR3 totals 15 residues. V was trimmed by 3 bases and J by 6 bases, leaving 14 bases between them. The CDR3 region has the DNA TGTGCCAGCAGTTTCCTTCACCCCGCCCCCGGGGAGCTGTTTTTT. Translated, it gives CASSFLHPAPGELFF.

Many counts were recorded for this clonotype. The J gene is TRBJ2-7, the V gene TRBV20-1, with D perhaps TRBD1 or TRBD2 (5 bases each). CDR1 is DFQATT and CDR2 is SNEGSKA in the germline V gene (reference sequence). CDR3 length: 14 residues. Trimming took off 3 bases at V and 1 base at J, with 13 bases between the two ends. CDR3 sequence reads: CSARGLRRSYEQYF. CDR3 bases: TGCAGTGCTAGGGGGCTTCGGAGGTCCTACGAGCAGTACTTC.

J is TRBJ2-1 and V is TRBV3-1, with D possibly being TRBD2 (6 bases). V shed 5 bases and J shed 6 bases, with 17 bases lying between them. From germline, CDR1 is LGHDT and CDR2 YNNKEL (reference sequence). This CDR3 contains 15 residues. DNA for the CDR3: TGTGCCAGCAGCACGGGGGACTTAACGTTCAATGAGCAGTTCTTC. Protein sequence: CASSTGDLTFNEQFF.

V is TRBV5-4 and J is TRBJ2-3; the match to TRBD1 covers 10 bases. Germline values: CDR1 SGHNT, CDR2 YYREEE (reference sequence). V shed 5 bases and J 2 bases; nucleotides not matched to a gene: 5. This CDR3 is built from 15 residues. The CDR3 region is CASRAGTGVTDTQYF. The CDR3, as DNA: TGTGCCAGCAGGGCCGGGACAGGGGTCACAGATACGCAGTATTTT.

This clonotype has only a few counts. The chain is built from TRBV12-3 or TRBV12-4 and TRBJ2-1; TRBD2 matches at 8 bases. The length of the CDR3 is 15 residues. V trimming: 6 bases; J trimming: 0 bases; junction bases outside the gene matches: 4. CDR3 sequence: CASRSSGSSYNEQFF. The CDR3 DNA is TGTGCCAGCAGATCAAGCGGGAGCTCCTACAATGAGCAGTTCTTC.

The CDR3 sequence: CASSSGGSAKTQYF. CDR3 DNA: TGTGCCAGCAGTTCAGGGGGATCAGCGAAGACCCAGTACTTC. The chain couples TRBV27 to TRBJ2-5, with 7 bases matching TRBD1. The CDR3 extends over 14 amino acids. Germline V gene lookup returns CDR1 MNHEY and CDR2 SMNVEV (reference sequence). The trim removed 4 bases at V and 6 bases at J, leaving 8 bases unmatched.

The chain joins TRBV29-1 to TRBJ1-5; 9 bases map to TRBD1. CDR1 and CDR2 from the germline V gene are SQVTM and ANQGSEA. The ends lost 6 bases at V and 3 bases at J; junction bases unmatched: 9. The CDR3 extends over 15 amino acids. CDR3 nucleotides: TGCAGCGTCAAGACCGGGACAGGGCCCAATCAGCCCCAGCATTTT. The encoded protein is CSVKTGTGPNQPQHF.

This clonotype has ten or more counts. This chain links TRBV12-3 or TRBV12-4 with TRBJ2-1; D remains ambiguous. The CDR3 runs 15 residues. V was clipped by 6 bases and J by 3 bases, with 15 bases between them. CDR3 sequence reads: CASRIGFQNYNEQFF. CDR3 sequence (DNA): TGTGCCAGCAGGATAGGCTTTCAGAACTACAATGAGCAGTTCTTC.

This clonotype was picked up a small number of times. Possible read error: a much larger clone is one base away. The V gene is TRBV15, the J gene TRBJ2-5; unclear D gene. Germline V gives CDR1 LNHNV, CDR2 YYDKDF (reference sequence). This CDR3 is built from 12 residues. V was pared by 2 bases and J by 0 bases, with 1 base between. In nucleotides, the CDR3 is TGTGCCACCAGCAGACACCAAGAGACCCAGTACTTC. It yields the protein CATSRHQETQYF.

V usage is TRBV5-1 and J usage is TRBJ2-2, with 9 bases that match TRBD2. The CDR3 has 19 amino acids. V shed 1 base and J 5 bases; nucleotides not matched to a gene: 15. Germline V gene data show CDR1 as SGHRS and CDR2 as YFSETQ. The CDR3 sequence is CASSLIRGLAGIGTGELFF. CDR3 in DNA: TGCGCCAGCAGCTTGATACGCGGGCTAGCGGGAATAGGAACCGGGGAGCTGTTTTTT.

The chain uses TRBV5-1 and TRBJ2-5, with 7 positions matching TRBD1. V was clipped by 3 bases and J by 1 base; unmatched bases: 6. Looked up from germline, CDR1 is SGHRS and CDR2 is YFSETQ. The CDR3 contains 15 residues. CDR3 residues: CASSWDSTFQETQYF. The CDR3 nucleotides are TGCGCCAGCAGCTGGGACAGTACTTTCCAAGAGACCCAGTACTTC.

This clonotype was counted a few times. V and J are TRBV12-3 or TRBV12-4 and TRBJ1-6; D is perhaps TRBD1 (6 bases). Trimming took off 4 bases at V and 9 bases at J, with 13 bases between the two ends. The CDR3 has 14 residues. In nucleotides, the CDR3 is TGTGCCAGCAGTTCGGGTCAGGGGAGTTCACCCCTCCACTTT. Its protein is CASSSGQGSSPLHF.

The J gene is TRBJ2-2, the V gene TRBV12-3 or TRBV12-4; D could derive from TRBD1 or TRBD2 (5 bases each). V lost 8 bases and J lost 5, with 18 bases in between. The CDR3 extends over 15 amino acids. The CDR3 nucleotides are TGTGCCAGCGTATCCGGGGCCCCGAGGACCGGGGAGCTGTTTTTT. Its protein is CASVSGAPRTGELFF.

This chain connects TRBV4-2 to TRBJ2-2; D gene uncertain. Trimming shortened V by 4 bases and J by 1 base, and 10 bases separated the two germline ends. CDR1 is LGHNA and CDR2 is YNFKEQ in the germline V gene. The CDR3 covers 15 residues. DNA for the CDR3: TGTGCCAGCAGCCCCGACGCAGGGAACACCGGGGAGCTGTTTTTT. It is translated as CASSPDAGNTGELFF.

The chain is built from TRBV6-1 and TRBJ1-1; D is ambiguous. CDR3 length: 15 amino acids. V shed 6 bases and J shed 1 base, with 15 bases lying between them. Germline V gives CDR1 MNHNS, CDR2 SASEGT. CDR3 protein: CASSKIRRPNTEAFF. In DNA, the CDR3 is TGTGCCAGCAGCAAAATCCGTAGACCGAACACTGAAGCTTTCTTT.

This clonotype was recorded a few times. V and J are TRBV27 and TRBJ1-6; 7 bases align to TRBD1. Germline V gene data show CDR1 as MNHEY and CDR2 as SMNVEV (reference sequence). The CDR3 sequence is 15 residues long. Trimming removed 6 bases from V and 4 bases from J; junction bases left unmatched: 6. This CDR3 is CASRGEGQYNSPLHF. In DNA form, the CDR3 reads TGTGCCAGCAGGGGGGAGGGACAGTATAATTCACCCCTCCACTTT.

This clonotype was seen ten or more times. The chain recombines TRBV6-2 or TRBV6-3 with TRBJ2-1; TRBD2 matches at 10 bases. Germline CDR1 is MNHEY and CDR2 is SVGEGT. V dropped 2 bases and J dropped 4; count of bases not matched to a gene: 5. This CDR3 has 16 amino acids. Here the CDR3 DNA reads TGTGCCAGCAGTTACCCCCTAGCGGGAGCTTACAATGAGCAGTTCTTC. It translates to CASSYPLAGAYNEQFF.

This clonotype was recorded many times. This chain uses TRBV7-8 with TRBJ2-3; D is uncertain. The CDR3 runs to 13 residues. Germline V CDR1 and CDR2: SGHVS, FQNEAQ. Trimming took off 1 base at V and 6 bases at J, with 8 bases between the two ends. The DNA of the CDR3 is TGTGCCAGCAGCTTAGAAGTGAGGGATACGCAGTATTTT. It is translated as CASSLEVRDTQYF.